Listed below are T cell receptor beta chains from one sample, sequenced in a study of T cells in Graves' hyperthyroidism and ophthalmopathy. TCRdb re-analysed the multiplex PCR reads in MiXCR, keeping a single row per CDR3 protein. The data show 660,000 or so distinct CDR3 sequences, roughly 46% seen once. The sequenced sample consisted of peripheral blood or thyroid tissue (not recorded which). The receptors were sampled from an adult man with Graves' disease, either hyperthyroidism or ophthalmopathy (not recorded which). Each CDR3 is given with its conserved first and last residue. The D gene is left open where the match is weak. Some rows mark clone size as missing; the rest say once, few, many or name a class of expanded clone.

J	size	D	V	CDR3	DNA
TRBJ1-5	few	TRBD1	TRBV18	CASTATGQGSQPQHF	TGTGCCAGCACGGCAACCGGACAGGGGAGTCAGCCCCAGCATTTT
TRBJ2-7	once	TRBD1	TRBV10-3	CASRPGTGGTGEQYF	TGTGCCAGCAGGCCCGGGACAGGGGGGACAGGCGAGCAGTACTTC
TRBJ2-7	few	TRBD1	TRBV5-5	CASSLLGTESYEQYF	TGTGCCAGCAGCTTGTTGGGGACAGAGTCCTACGAGCAGTACTTC
TRBJ1-1	many	NA	TRBV15	CATSRDSEVTEAFF	TGTGCCACCAGCAGAGATTCCGAGGTCACTGAAGCTTTCTTT
TRBJ2-5	NA	NA	TRBV20-1	CSAQDGENQYF	TGCAGTGCTCAGGACGGTGAGAACCAGTACTTC
TRBJ1-2	NA	NA	TRBV7-9	CASSLDAENYGYTF	TGTGCCAGCAGCTTAGATGCGGAGAACTATGGCTACACCTTC
TRBJ1-5	NA	NA	TRBV5-8	CASDSRAQPQHF	TGTGCTAGTGATTCCCGGGCTCAGCCCCAGCATTTT
TRBJ1-2	NA	NA	TRBV24-1	CATSDPAATANGYTF	TGTGCCACCAGTGACCCCGCAGCTACCGCCAATGGCTACACCTTC
TRBJ2-7	many	NA	TRBV15	CATSRGDLRGEQYF	TGTGCCACCAGCAGAGGAGACCTCAGGGGCGAGCAGTACTTC
TRBJ1-6	NA	TRBD1	TRBV20-1	CSARGGGTRNSPLHF	TGCAGTGCCAGAGGGGGCGGGACAAGGAATTCACCCCTCCACTTT
TRBJ1-3	NA	NA	TRBV20-1	CSASSSGNTIYF	TGCAGTGCCTCAAGCTCTGGAAACACCATATATTTT
TRBJ1-1	many	NA	TRBV19	CASSHDHGSEAFF	TGTGCCAGTAGCCACGATCATGGGTCTGAAGCTTTCTTT
TRBJ2-7	NA	TRBD2	TRBV6-6	CASSSGSPEQYF	TGTGCCAGCTCGAGCGGGAGCCCCGAGCAGTACTTC
TRBJ1-1	NA	NA	TRBV6-6	CASSAFAGSEAFF	TGTGCCAGCAGTGCTTTTGCGGGTTCTGAAGCTTTCTTT
TRBJ1-6	NA	NA	TRBV7-2	CVSATGHNSPLHF	TGTGTCAGCGCTACCGGGCATAATTCACCCCTCCACTTT
TRBJ1-5	many	NA	TRBV19	CASSPFNQPQHF	TGTGCCAGTAGCCCATTCAATCAGCCCCAGCATTTT
TRBJ1-6	few	NA	TRBV20-1	CSARRGSYNSPLHF	TGCAGTGCTAGGCGGGGCTCCTATAATTCACCCCTCCACTTT
TRBJ1-1	once	TRBD1	TRBV29-1	CSVWTGTTEAFF	TGCAGCGTTTGGACAGGGACCACTGAAGCTTTCTTT
TRBJ1-2	NA	TRBD1	TRBV6-1	CASGRQGDYGYTF	TGTGCCAGCGGGCGACAGGGCGACTATGGCTACACCTTC
TRBJ1-4	few	NA	TRBV7-3	CASSLGGRADEKLFF	TGTGCCAGCAGCCTCGGCGGGAGGGCGGATGAAAAACTGTTTTTT
TRBJ2-7	NA	TRBD2	TRBV20-1	CSARSRLAGYEQYF	TGCAGTGCTAGAAGTCGGCTAGCGGGCTACGAGCAGTACTTC
TRBJ2-7	many	NA	TRBV10-3	CAIREGGWVSYEQYF	TGTGCCATCAGGGAGGGAGGCTGGGTCTCCTACGAGCAGTACTTC
TRBJ2-7	NA	NA	TRBV29-1	CSVWAGYEQYF	TGCAGCGTTTGGGCGGGCTACGAGCAGTACTTC
TRBJ2-5	many	NA	TRBV7-9	CASSSTNRDPSETQYF	TGTGCCAGCAGCTCGACTAACCGGGACCCCTCAGAGACCCAGTACTTC
TRBJ2-5	NA	NA	TRBV24-1	CATSDPIDSLKTQYF	TGTGCCACCAGTGACCCTATCGACAGTCTGAAGACCCAGTACTTC
TRBJ2-7	NA	TRBD2	TRBV7-9	CASSFSERGTYEQYF	TGTGCCAGCAGCTTCTCCGAGCGGGGCACCTACGAGCAGTACTTC
TRBJ2-7	NA	TRBD2	TRBV2	CASSRRGATEQYF	TGTGCCAGCAGCAGGCGGGGGGCCACCGAGCAGTACTTC
TRBJ1-5	NA	NA	TRBV15	CATSRDWVGVNNQPQHF	TGTGCCACCAGCAGAGATTGGGTCGGGGTAAACAATCAGCCCCAGCATTTT
TRBJ2-5	NA	NA	TRBV2	CASSAGRAQETQYF	TGTGCCAGCAGTGCGGGGCGGGCTCAGGAGACCCAGTACTTC
TRBJ1-1	many	NA	TRBV25-1	CASSDLRQGSNTEAFF	TGTGCCAGCAGTGACCTCAGGCAGGGCTCGAACACTGAAGCTTTCTTT
TRBJ2-7	few	TRBD2	TRBV5-1	CAPPGGLAGTYEQYF	TGCGCCCCCCCCGGGGGGCTAGCGGGAACCTACGAGCAGTACTTC
TRBJ2-7	NA	NA	TRBV10-3	CAISESSGGAYEQYF	TGTGCCATCAGTGAGTCGTCAGGAGGCGCCTACGAGCAGTACTTC
TRBJ1-1	few	TRBD1	TRBV9	CASSVSGGGTEAFF	TGTGCCAGCAGCGTATCAGGGGGCGGCACTGAAGCTTTCTTT
TRBJ1-5	many	NA	TRBV19	CASKRGNQPQHF	TGTGCCAGTAAGAGGGGGAATCAGCCCCAGCATTTT
TRBJ1-5	NA	NA	TRBV2	CASSQEGRGGNQPQHF	TGTGCCAGCAGCCAAGAGGGACGGGGCGGCAATCAGCCCCAGCATTTT
TRBJ1-5	many	NA	TRBV19	CASSRRTGKNQPQHF	TGTGCCAGTAGTAGGCGCACAGGGAAGAATCAGCCCCAGCATTTT
TRBJ2-7	NA	TRBD2	TRBV7-2	CASSAGREGYEQYF	TGTGCCAGCAGTGCCGGGAGGGAGGGCTACGAGCAGTACTTC
TRBJ1-2	few	NA	TRBV7-8	CASSLIRDGNYGYTF	TGTGCCAGCAGCCTAATCCGGGACGGAAACTATGGCTACACCTTC
TRBJ1-2	NA	NA	TRBV4-2	CASSPPGVRTF	TGTGCCAGCAGCCCACCTGGTGTTAGGACCTTC
TRBJ1-2	NA	NA	TRBV7-9	CASSGRPWVSGGYTF	TGTGCCAGCAGTGGGAGGCCATGGGTGTCGGGTGGCTACACCTTC
TRBJ1-2	NA	NA	TRBV29-1	CSYQDGVGPSGYTF	TGCAGCTACCAGGATGGGGTAGGGCCGTCCGGCTACACCTTC
TRBJ1-2	once	NA	TRBV11-2	CASSQGGVFGGYTF	TGTGCCAGCAGCCAAGGGGGAGTTTTCGGAGGCTACACCTTC
TRBJ1-2	NA	NA	TRBV9	CASSTAGVHGYTF	TGTGCCAGCAGCACGGCAGGTGTGCATGGCTACACCTTC
TRBJ2-2	NA	TRBD1	TRBV7-8	CASSPGQLNTGELFF	TGCGCCAGCAGCCCGGGACAGCTGAACACCGGGGAGCTGTTTTTT
TRBJ2-7	NA	TRBD1	TRBV7-6	CASSPSWTGGYEQYF	TGTGCCAGCAGCCCCTCCTGGACAGGGGGCTACGAGCAGTACTTC
TRBJ2-7	NA	NA	TRBV4-2	CASSRDWGGSKASYEQYF	TGTGCCAGCAGCCGAGATTGGGGTGGCAGTAAGGCCTCCTACGAGCAGTACTTC
TRBJ2-1	NA	NA	TRBV24-1	CATSGYPSSYNEQFF	TGTGCCACCAGTGGATACCCCTCCTCCTACAATGAGCAGTTCTTC
TRBJ1-1	NA	TRBD1	TRBV12-3/TRBV12-4	CASSKTGGSTEAFF	TGTGCCAGCAGCAAGACAGGGGGCAGTACTGAAGCTTTCTTT
TRBJ1-6	NA	NA	TRBV25-1	CASSWGNSPLHF	TGTGCCAGCAGTTGGGGGAATTCACCCCTCCACTTT
TRBJ2-5	NA	TRBD2	TRBV7-9	CASNVTSVRETLYF	TGTGCCAGCAACGTTACTAGCGTACGCGAGACCCTCTACTTC
TRBJ1-1	many	TRBD1	TRBV20-1	CSARDRSSNIGFF	TGCAGTGCTAGGGACAGGAGTTCAAACATTGGGTTCTTT
TRBJ2-7	few	NA	TRBV24-1	CATPIDYEQYF	TGTGCCACTCCAATCGACTACGAGCAGTACTTC
TRBJ2-7	many	TRBD2	TRBV20-1	CSASGGTSGYEQYF	TGCAGTGCTAGTGGAGGGACTAGCGGCTACGAGCAGTACTTC
TRBJ1-6	few	TRBD1	TRBV5-1	CASSLVFGQGNSPLHF	TGCGCCAGCAGCTTGGTTTTTGGACAGGGTAATTCACCCCTCCACTTT
TRBJ2-7	NA	NA	TRBV15	CATSQPRWRNYEQYF	TGTGCCACCAGCCAACCGCGTTGGAGGAACTACGAGCAGTACTTC
TRBJ2-5	NA	TRBD1	TRBV24-1	CASSLGRDRKETQYF	TGTGCCAGCAGTTTAGGCCGGGACAGAAAAGAGACCCAGTACTTC
TRBJ1-3	NA	NA	TRBV9	CASSSTTNTIYF	TGTGCCAGCAGCTCTACGACGAACACCATATATTTT
TRBJ1-5	many	TRBD1	TRBV12-3/TRBV12-4	CASSRQGRNQPQHF	TGTGCCAGCAGTCGACAGGGACGCAATCAGCCCCAGCATTTT
TRBJ1-1	NA	NA	TRBV10-3	CAISGTPHEAFF	TGTGCCATCAGTGGGACACCCCATGAAGCTTTCTTT
TRBJ1-4	NA	NA	TRBV29-1	CSVAWGDEKLFF	TGCAGCGTTGCATGGGGGGACGAAAAACTGTTTTTT